This T cell receptor beta chain was obtained from a study of T cells in tumors after PD-1 blockade. Study information: Patients received pembrolizumab 200 mg every 3 weeks or cemiplimab 350 mg every 2 weeks.

Tumor or blood genomic DNA was sequenced, with inputs of about 550 ng to 6,004 ng. Here immunoSEQ multiplex PCR was the method, and the copy in TCRdb shows in-frame clones only, minus some. The sample includes roughly 14,000 clones, roughly 87% of them seen just once. Only one count was recorded for this clone. Source: PBMCs, taken after anti-PD-1 treatment. The TCR originated in a human donor with basal cell carcinoma.

The DNA of the CDR3 is TGCAGCGCCCGGACTAGCTTGAACATTCAGTACTTC. This codes for CSARTSLNIQYF. The rearrangement uses TRBV29-1 and TRBJ2-4, with 8 bases fitting TRBD2. V shed 7 bases and J 7 bases; nucleotides not matched to a gene: 6. CDR3 length equals 12 residues. Germline-derived CDR1 and CDR2 are SQVTM and ANQGSEA. Together with reference TRBV29-1 and TRBJ2-4, the CDR3 gives the full variable domain: SAVISQKPSRDICQRGTSLTIQCQVDSQVTMMFWYRQQPGQSLTLIATANQGSEATYESGFVIDKFPISRPNLTFSTLTVSNMSPEDSSIYLCSARTSLNIQYFGAGTRLSVL.